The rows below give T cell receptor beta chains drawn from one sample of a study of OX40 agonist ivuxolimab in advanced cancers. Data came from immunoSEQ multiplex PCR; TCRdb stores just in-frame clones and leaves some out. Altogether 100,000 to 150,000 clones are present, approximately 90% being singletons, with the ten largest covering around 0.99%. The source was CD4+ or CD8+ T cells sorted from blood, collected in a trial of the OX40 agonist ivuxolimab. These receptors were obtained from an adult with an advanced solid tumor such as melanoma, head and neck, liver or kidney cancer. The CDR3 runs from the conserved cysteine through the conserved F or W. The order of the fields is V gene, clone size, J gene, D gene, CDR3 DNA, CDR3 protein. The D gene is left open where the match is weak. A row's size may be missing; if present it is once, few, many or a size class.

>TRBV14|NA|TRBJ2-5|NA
TGTGCCAGCAGCCAACGGTCCGTAGTTACCCAGTACTTC
CASSQRSVVTQYF
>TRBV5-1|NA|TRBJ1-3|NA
TGCGCCAGCCGTTGGACGGGCGAAGGAAACACCATATATTTT
CASRWTGEGNTIYF
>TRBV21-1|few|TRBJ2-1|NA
TGTGCCAGCAGCAACGGGACCCCAGTGGATGAGCAGTTCTTC
CASSNGTPVDEQFF
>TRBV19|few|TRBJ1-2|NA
TGTGCCTGCCACAGGGAGAGTTATGGTGGCTACACCTTC
CACHRESYGGYTF
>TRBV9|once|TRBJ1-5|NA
TGTGCCAGCAGCGTAGATTGGGAGGGGCGTCAGCCCCAGCATTTT
CASSVDWEGRQPQHF
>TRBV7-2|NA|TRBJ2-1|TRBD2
TGTGCCAGCAGCACCGGGACTAGCGGGAGGGACTGGGTAGACAATGAGCAGTTCTTC
CASSTGTSGRDWVDNEQFF
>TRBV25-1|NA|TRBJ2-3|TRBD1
TGTGCCAGCAGTCGGGCGGACAGGGGGACAGATACGCAGTATTTT
CASSRADRGTDTQYF
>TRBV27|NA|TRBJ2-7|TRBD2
TGTGCCAGCAGTGCCCCCCGGGGGGGTACCTACGAGCAGTACTTC
CASSAPRGGTYEQYF
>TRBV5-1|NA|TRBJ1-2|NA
TGCGCCAGCAGCTTGGAGGGCAGCCTTAACTATGGCTACACCTTC
CASSLEGSLNYGYTF
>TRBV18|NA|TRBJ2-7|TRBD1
TGTGCCAGCTCACCGGATTCCGGGACAGCAGGCTACGAGCAGTACTTC
CASSPDSGTAGYEQYF
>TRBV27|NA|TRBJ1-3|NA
TGTGCCAGCAGTTCCGGACCTGGAAACACCATATATTTT
CASSSGPGNTIYF
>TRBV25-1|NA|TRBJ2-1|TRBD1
TGTGCCAGCAGTGAGGCACAGGGGGACGATGAGCAGTTCTTC
CASSEAQGDDEQFF
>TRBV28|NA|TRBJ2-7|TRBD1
TGTGCCAGCAGTTCCCGGACAGGGAGCTCCTACGAGCAGTACTTC
CASSSRTGSSYEQYF
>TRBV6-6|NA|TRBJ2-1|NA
TGTGCCAGCAGTTCCCAAGTACAGCAGTTCTTC
CASSSQVQQFF
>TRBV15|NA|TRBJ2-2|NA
TGTGCCACCAGCATAAATACAGGCACCGGGGAGCTGTTTTTT
CATSINTGTGELFF
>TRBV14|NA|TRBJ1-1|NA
TGTGCCAGCAGCCCCATACAGGGAATCACTGAAGCTTTCTTT
CASSPIQGITEAFF
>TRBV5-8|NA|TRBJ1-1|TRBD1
TGTGCCAGCAGCTCCGACAGGGGGTTCACTGAAGCTTTCTTT
CASSSDRGFTEAFF
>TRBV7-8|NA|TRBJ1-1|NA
TGTGCCAGCAGCTTAGTATCTGGGAACACTGAAGCTTTCTTT
CASSLVSGNTEAFF
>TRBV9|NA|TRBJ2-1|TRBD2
TGTGCCAGCAGCGTAGATCTAGCGGACTACAATGAGCAGTTCTTC
CASSVDLADYNEQFF
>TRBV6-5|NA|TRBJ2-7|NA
TGTGCCAGCAAGGTACAGGGCGTTAGCTCCTACGAGCAGTACTTC
CASKVQGVSSYEQYF
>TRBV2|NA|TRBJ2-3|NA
TGTGCCAGCAGTGTACGGACTAGCACAGATACGCAGTATTTT
CASSVRTSTDTQYF
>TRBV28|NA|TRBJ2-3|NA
TGTGCCAGCAGCCCAGGGGGGAGGAGCACAGATACGCAGTATTTT
CASSPGGRSTDTQYF
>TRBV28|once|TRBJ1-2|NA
TGTGCCAGCATCCCGGACGGGAACTATGGCTACACCTTC
CASIPDGNYGYTF